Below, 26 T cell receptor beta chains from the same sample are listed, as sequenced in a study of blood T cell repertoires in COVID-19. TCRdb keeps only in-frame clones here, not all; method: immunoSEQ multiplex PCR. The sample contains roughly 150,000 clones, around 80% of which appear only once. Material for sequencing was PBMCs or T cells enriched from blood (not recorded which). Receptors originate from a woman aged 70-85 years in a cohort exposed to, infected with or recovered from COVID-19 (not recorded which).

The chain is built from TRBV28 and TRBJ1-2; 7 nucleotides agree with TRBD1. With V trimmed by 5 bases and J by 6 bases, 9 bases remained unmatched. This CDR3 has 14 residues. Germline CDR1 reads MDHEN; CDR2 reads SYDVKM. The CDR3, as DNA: TGTGCCAGCAGTATTCCTTGGCAGGGGGATGGCTACACCTTC. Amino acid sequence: CASSIPWQGDGYTF.

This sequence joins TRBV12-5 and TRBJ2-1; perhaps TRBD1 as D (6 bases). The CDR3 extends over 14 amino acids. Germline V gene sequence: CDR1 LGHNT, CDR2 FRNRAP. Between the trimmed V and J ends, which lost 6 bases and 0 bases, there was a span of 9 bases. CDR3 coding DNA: TGTGCTAGTGGCGAAGGGGGCTCCTACAATGAGCAGTTCTTC. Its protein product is CASGEGGSYNEQFF.

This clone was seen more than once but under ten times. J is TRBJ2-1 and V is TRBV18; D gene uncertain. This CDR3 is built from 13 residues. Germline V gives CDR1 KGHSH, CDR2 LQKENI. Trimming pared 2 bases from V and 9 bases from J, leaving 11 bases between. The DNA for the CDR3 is TGTGCCAGCTCACCAAGTAACAACCTTGAGCAGTTCTTC. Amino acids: CASSPSNNLEQFF.

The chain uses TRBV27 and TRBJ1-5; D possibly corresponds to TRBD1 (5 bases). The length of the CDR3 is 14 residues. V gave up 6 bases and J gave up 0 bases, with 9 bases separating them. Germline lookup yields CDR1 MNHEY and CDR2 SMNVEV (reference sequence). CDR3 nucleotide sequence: TGTGCCAGCAGGCCAGGGTATAGCAATCAGCCCCAGCATTTT. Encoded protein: CASRPGYSNQPQHF.

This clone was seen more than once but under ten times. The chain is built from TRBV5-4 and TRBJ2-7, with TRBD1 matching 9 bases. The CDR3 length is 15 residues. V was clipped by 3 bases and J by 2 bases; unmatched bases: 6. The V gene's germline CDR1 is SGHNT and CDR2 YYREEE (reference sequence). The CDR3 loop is CASSWRTGATYEQYF. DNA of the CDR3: TGTGCCAGCAGCTGGAGGACAGGGGCGACCTACGAGCAGTACTTC.

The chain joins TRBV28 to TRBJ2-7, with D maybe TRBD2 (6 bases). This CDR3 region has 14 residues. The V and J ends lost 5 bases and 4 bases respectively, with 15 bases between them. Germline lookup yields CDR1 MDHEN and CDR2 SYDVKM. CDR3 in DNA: TGTGCCAGCAGTCACCCCGGGGGATCGTACGAGCAGTACTTC. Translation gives CASSHPGGSYEQYF.

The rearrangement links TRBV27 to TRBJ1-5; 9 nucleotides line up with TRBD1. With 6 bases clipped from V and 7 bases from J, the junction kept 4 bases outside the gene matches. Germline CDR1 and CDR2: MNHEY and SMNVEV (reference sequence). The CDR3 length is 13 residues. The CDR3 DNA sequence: TGTGCCAGCAGGGGGACAGGGTACCAGCCCCAGCATTTT. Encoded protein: CASRGTGYQPQHF.

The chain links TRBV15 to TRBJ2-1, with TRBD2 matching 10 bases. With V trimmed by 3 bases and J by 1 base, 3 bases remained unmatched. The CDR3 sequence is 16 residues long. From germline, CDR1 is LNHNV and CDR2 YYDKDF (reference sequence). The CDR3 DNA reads TGTGCCACCAGCAGGGCACTAGCGGGATCCTACAATGAGCAGTTCTTC. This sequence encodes CATSRALAGSYNEQFF.

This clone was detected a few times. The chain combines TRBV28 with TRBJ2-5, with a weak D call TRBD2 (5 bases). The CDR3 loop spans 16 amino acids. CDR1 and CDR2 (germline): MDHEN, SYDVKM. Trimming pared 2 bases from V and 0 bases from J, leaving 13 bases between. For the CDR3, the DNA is TGTGCCAGCAGTTTACCCCGAGGGAGTCACCAAGAGACCCAGTACTTC. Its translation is CASSLPRGSHQETQYF. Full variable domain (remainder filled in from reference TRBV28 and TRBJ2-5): DVKVTQSSRYLVKRTGEKVFLECVQDMDHENMFWYRQDPGLGLRLIYFSYDVKMKEKGDIPEGYSVSREKKERFSLILESASTNQTSMYLCASSLPRGSHQETQYFGPGTRLLVL.

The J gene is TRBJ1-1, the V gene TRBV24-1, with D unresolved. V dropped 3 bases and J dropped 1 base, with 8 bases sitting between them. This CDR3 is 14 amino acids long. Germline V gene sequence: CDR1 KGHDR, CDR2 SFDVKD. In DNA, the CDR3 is TGTGCCACCAGTGATACGGGGAAGAACACTGAAGCTTTCTTT. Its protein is CATSDTGKNTEAFF.

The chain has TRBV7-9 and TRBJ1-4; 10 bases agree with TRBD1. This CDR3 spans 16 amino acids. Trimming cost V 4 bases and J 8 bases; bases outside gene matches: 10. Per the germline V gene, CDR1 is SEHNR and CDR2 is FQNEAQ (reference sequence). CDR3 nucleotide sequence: TGTGCCAGCAGCTCTCGTTGGGGACAGGGGCCGGAAAAACTGTTTTTT. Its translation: CASSSRWGQGPEKLFF. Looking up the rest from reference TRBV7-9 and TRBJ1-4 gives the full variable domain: DTGVSQNPRHKITKRGQNVTFRCDPISEHNRLYWYRQTLGQGPEFLTYFQNEAQLEKSRLLSDRFSAERPKGSFSTLEIQRTEQGDSAMYLCASSSRWGQGPEKLFFGSGTQLSVL.

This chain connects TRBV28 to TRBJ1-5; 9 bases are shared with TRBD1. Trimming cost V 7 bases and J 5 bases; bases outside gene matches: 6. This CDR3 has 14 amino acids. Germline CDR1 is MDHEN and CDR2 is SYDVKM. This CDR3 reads CASNPTGGYQPQHF. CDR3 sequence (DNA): TGTGCCAGCAATCCGACAGGGGGGTATCAGCCCCAGCATTTT.

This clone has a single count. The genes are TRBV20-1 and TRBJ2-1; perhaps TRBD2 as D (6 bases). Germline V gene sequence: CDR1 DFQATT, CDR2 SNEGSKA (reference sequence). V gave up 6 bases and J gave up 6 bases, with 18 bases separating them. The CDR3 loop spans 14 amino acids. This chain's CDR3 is CSASSGPSPNEQFF. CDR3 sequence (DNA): TGCAGTGCAAGTAGCGGACCTTCTCCCAATGAGCAGTTCTTC.

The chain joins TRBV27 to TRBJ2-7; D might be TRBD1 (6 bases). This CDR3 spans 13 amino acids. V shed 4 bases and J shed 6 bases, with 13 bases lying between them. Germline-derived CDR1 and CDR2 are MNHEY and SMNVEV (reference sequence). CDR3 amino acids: CASSSNRDGEQYF. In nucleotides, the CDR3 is TGTGCCAGCAGTTCAAACAGGGACGGCGAGCAGTACTTC.

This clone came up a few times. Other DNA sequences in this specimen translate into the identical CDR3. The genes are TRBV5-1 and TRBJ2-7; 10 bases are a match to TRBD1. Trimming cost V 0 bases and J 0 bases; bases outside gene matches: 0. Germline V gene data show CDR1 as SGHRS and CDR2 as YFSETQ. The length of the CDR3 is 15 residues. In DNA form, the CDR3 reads TGCGCCAGCAGCTTGGGGACAGGGGGCTCCTACGAGCAGTACTTC. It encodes CASSLGTGGSYEQYF.

The CDR3 here is CASRTGQGESVFTEAFF. CDR3 nucleotides: TGTGCCAGCAGGACCGGACAGGGGGAATCAGTGTTCACTGAAGCTTTCTTT. The chain uses TRBV28 and TRBJ1-1; 10 bases match TRBD1. The CDR3 sequence is 17 residues long. The V gene end was trimmed by 6 bases and the J gene end by 4 bases; junction bases not matched to a gene: 14. The germline CDR1 and CDR2 sequences are MDHEN and SYDVKM.

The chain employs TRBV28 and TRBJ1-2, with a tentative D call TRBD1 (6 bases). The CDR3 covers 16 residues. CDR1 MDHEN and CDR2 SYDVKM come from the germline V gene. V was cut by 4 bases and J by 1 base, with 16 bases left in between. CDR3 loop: CASSSPQGWVNYGYTF. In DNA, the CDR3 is TGTGCCAGCAGTTCACCACAGGGATGGGTTAACTATGGCTACACCTTC.

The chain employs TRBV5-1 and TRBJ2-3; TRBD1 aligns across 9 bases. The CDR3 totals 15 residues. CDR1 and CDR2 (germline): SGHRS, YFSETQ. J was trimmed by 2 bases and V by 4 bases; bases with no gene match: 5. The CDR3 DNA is TGCGCCAGCAGCCCTGGGACAGGGAACACAGATACGCAGTATTTT. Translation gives CASSPGTGNTDTQYF.

The CDR3, as DNA: TGTGCCAGCAGACTAGCGGGGAGACAGGGTGAGCAGTACTTC. It specifies CASRLAGRQGEQYF. The chain has TRBV27 and TRBJ2-7; 10 bases are a match to TRBD2. V gave up 6 bases and J gave up 7 bases; unmatched junction bases: 9. The CDR3 runs 14 residues. The germline V gene encodes CDR1 MNHEY and CDR2 SMNVEV (reference sequence).

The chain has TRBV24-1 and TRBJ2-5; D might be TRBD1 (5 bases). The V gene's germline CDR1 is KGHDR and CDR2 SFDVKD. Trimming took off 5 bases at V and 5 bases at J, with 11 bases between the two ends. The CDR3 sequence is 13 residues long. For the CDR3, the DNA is TGTGCCACCAGTGGTCGACAGAAGGAGACCCAGTACTTC. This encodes CATSGRQKETQYF.

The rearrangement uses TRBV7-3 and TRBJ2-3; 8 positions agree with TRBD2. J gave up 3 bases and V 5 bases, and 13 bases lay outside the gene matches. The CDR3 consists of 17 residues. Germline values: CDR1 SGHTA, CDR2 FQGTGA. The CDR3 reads CASSPRAGLAGTDTQYF. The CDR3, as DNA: TGTGCCAGCAGCCCCAGGGCCGGGTTAGCGGGGACAGATACGCAGTATTTT.

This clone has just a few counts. This CDR3 reads CASSPYSTIQATDTQYF. The CDR3 DNA follows: TGCGCCAGCAGCCCCTACTCGACTATCCAAGCAACAGATACGCAGTATTTT. This chain connects TRBV5-1 to TRBJ2-3, with D perhaps TRBD2 (5 bases). Germline values: CDR1 SGHRS, CDR2 YFSETQ. The ends were cut back, 4 bases at V and 3 bases at J, with 21 bases in the middle. This CDR3 has 17 amino acids. Using reference TRBV5-1 and TRBJ2-3 for the parts outside the CDR3, the full variable domain is KAGVTQTPRYLIKTRGQQVTLSCSPISGHRSVSWYQQTPGQGLQFLFEYFSETQRNKGNFPGRFSGRQFSNSRSEMNVSTLELGDSALYLCASSPYSTIQATDTQYFGPGTRLTVL.

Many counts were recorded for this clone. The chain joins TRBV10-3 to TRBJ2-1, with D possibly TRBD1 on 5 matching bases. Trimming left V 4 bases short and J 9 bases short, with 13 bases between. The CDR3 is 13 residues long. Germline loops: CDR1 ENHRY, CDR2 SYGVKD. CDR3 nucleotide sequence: TGTGCCATCAGTGGTCGGTCAGGGCTTGAGCAGTTCTTC. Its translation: CAISGRSGLEQFF.

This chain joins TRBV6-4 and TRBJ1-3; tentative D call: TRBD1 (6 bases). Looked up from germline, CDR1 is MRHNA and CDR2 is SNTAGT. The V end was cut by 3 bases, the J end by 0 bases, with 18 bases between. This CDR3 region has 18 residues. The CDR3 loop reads CASSEPRTEAYSGNTIYF. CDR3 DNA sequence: TGTGCCAGCAGTGAACCCCGGACAGAAGCTTACTCTGGAAACACCATATATTTT.

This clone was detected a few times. In DNA, the CDR3 is TGTGCCAGCAGCTTCGCAGGGGGCCAAGGCGCTGGAAACACCATATATTTT. This codes for CASSFAGGQGAGNTIYF. The chain is built from TRBV28 and TRBJ1-3; 8 nucleotides agree with TRBD1. Germline-derived CDR1 and CDR2 are MDHEN and SYDVKM. The CDR3 is 17 amino acids. V lost 6 bases, J lost 2 bases, and 12 bases stayed unmatched.

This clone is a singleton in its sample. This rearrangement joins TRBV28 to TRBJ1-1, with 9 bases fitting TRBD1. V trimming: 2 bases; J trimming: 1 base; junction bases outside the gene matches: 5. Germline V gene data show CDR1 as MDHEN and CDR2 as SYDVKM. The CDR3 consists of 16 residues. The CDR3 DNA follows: TGTGCCAGCAGTTTAGTACAGGGGGCAGGGAACACTGAAGCTTTCTTT. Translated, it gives CASSLVQGAGNTEAFF.